Included here is one TCR beta chain sequence, with context. The CDR3 extends over 16 amino acids. Germline V gene data show CDR1 as SGHVS and CDR2 as FQNEAQ. V shed 1 base, J shed 3 bases, and the junction held 4 bases outside the gene matches. This specimen belongs to a study of cytomegalovirus exposure and HLA in healthy donors. The PCR ran on 60 Vbeta and 13 Jbeta primers. The table came from immunoSEQ multiplex PCR; TCRdb's copy has only in-frame clones and leaves some out. The sample yields about 190,000 clones, around 67% seen once. The sequenced sample consisted of PBMCs. J is TRBJ1-5 and V is TRBV7-8, with 9 bases matching TRBD1. The TCR sequence derives from a woman in her 30s in good health and CMV-seropositive. CDR3 nucleotides: TGTGCCAGCAGCTTAGGGGGGACAGGGCTCAATCAGCCCCAGCATTTT. Translating it yields CASSLGGTGLNQPQHF. Full variable domain (missing parts from reference TRBV7-8 and TRBJ1-5): GAGVSQSPRYKVAKRGQDVALRCDPISGHVSLFWYQQALGQGPEFLTYFQNEAQLDKSGLPSDRFFAERPEGSVSTLKIQRTQQEDSAVYLCASSLGGTGLNQPQHFGDGTRLSIL.